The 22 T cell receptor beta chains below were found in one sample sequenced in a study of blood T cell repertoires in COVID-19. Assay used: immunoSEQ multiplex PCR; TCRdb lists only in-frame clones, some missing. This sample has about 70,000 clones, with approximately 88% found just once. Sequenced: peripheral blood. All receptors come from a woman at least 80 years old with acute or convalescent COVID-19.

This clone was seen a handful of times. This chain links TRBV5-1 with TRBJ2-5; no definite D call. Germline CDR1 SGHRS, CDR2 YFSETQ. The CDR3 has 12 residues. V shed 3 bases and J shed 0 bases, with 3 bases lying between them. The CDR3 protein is CASSSNQETQYF. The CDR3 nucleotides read TGCGCCAGCAGCTCTAACCAAGAGACCCAGTACTTC.

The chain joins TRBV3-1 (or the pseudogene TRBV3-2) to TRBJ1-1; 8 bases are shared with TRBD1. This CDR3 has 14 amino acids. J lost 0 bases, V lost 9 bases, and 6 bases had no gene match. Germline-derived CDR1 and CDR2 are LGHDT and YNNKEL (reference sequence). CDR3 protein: CASRTGMVNTEAFF. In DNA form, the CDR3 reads TGTGCCAGTCGGACAGGGATGGTGAACACTGAAGCTTTCTTT.

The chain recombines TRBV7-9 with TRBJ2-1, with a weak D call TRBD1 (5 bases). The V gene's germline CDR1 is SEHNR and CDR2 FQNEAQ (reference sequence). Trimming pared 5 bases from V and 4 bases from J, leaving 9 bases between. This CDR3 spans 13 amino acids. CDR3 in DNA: TGTGCCAGCAGCCCCCGACAGTACAATGAGCAGTTCTTC. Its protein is CASSPRQYNEQFF.

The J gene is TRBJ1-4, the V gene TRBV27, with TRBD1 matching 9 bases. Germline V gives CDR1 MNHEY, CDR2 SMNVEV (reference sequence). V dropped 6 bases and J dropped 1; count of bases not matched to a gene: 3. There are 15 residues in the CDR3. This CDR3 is CASRYRGLTNEKLFF. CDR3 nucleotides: TGTGCCAGCAGGTACAGGGGGCTAACTAATGAAAAACTGTTTTTT. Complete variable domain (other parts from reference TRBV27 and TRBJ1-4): EAQVTQNPRYLITVTGKKLTVTCSQNMNHEYMSWYRQDPGLGLRQIYYSMNVEVTDKGDVPEGYKVSRKEKRNFPLILESPSPNQTSLYFCASRYRGLTNEKLFFGSGTQLSVL.

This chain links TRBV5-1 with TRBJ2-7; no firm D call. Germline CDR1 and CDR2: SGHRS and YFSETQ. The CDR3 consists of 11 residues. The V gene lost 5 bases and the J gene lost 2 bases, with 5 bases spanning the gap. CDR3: CASRTAYEQYF. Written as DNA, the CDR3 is TGCGCCAGCAGAACAGCCTACGAGCAGTACTTC.

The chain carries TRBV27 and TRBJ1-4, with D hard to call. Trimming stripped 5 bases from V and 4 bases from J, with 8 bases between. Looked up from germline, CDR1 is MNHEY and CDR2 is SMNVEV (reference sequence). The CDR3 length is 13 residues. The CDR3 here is CASSAGYNEKLFF. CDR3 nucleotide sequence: TGTGCCAGCAGTGCAGGTTATAATGAAAAACTGTTTTTT.

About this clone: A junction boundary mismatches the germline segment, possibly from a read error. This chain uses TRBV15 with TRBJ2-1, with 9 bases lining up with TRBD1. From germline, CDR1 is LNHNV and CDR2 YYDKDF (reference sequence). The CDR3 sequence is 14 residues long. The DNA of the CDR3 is TGTGCCACCAGCAGCATAGGACAGGGGAATGGGCAGTTCTTC. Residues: CATSSIGQGNGQFF.

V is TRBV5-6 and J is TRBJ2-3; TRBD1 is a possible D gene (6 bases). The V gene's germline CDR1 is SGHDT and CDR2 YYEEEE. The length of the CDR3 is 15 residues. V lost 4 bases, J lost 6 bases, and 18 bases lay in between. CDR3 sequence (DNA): TGTGCCAGCAGCCCGGGCCAGGGGAGATGGGATACGCAGTATTTT. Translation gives CASSPGQGRWDTQYF.

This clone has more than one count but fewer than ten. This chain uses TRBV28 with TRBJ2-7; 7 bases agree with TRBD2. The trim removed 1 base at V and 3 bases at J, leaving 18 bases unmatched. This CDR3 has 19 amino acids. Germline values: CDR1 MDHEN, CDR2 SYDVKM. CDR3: CASSLSAILGGIGDYEQYF. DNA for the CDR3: TGTGCCAGCAGTTTATCGGCGATTTTGGGAGGGATCGGGGACTACGAGCAGTACTTC.

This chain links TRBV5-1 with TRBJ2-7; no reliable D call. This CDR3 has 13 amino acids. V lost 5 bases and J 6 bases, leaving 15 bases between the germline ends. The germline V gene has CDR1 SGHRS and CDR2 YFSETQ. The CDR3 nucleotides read TGCGCCAGCAGTTTCGGTGCCCCGGGCGAGCAGTACTTC. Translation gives CASSFGAPGEQYF. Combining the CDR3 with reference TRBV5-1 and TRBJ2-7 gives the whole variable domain KAGVTQTPRYLIKTRGQQVTLSCSPISGHRSVSWYQQTPGQGLQFLFEYFSETQRNKGNFPGRFSGRQFSNSRSEMNVSTLELGDSALYLCASSFGAPGEQYFGPGTRLTVT.

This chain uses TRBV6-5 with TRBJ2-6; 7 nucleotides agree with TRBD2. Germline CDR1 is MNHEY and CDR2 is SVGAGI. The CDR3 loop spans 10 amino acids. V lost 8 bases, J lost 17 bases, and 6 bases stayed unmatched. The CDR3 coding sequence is TGTGCCAGCGGGGAGGGATTGTTGACTTTC. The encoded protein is CASGEGLLTF.

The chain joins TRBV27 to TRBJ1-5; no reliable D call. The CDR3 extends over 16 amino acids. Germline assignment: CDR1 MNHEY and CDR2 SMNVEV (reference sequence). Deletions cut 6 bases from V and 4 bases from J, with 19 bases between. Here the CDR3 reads CASRLRGSGNNQPQHF. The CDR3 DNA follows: TGTGCCAGCAGATTGCGGGGATCGGGGAATAATCAGCCCCAGCATTTT.

Written as DNA, the CDR3 is TGTGCCAGCAGCCCTCCACTGGGCCATAAGGGAAACACCATATATTTT. It is translated as CASSPPLGHKGNTIYF. The rearrangement links TRBV7-9 to TRBJ1-3; D not certain. The length of the CDR3 is 16 residues. The V end lost 5 bases, the J end lost 4 bases, and 18 bases lay between the germline ends. Germline CDR1 reads SEHNR; CDR2 reads FQNEAQ (reference sequence).

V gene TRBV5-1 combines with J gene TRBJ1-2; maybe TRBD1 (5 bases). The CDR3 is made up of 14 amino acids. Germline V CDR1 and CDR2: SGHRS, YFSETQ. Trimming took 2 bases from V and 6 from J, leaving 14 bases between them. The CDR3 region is CASSFGQPQDGYTF. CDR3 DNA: TGCGCCAGCAGCTTTGGACAACCCCAGGATGGCTACACCTTC.

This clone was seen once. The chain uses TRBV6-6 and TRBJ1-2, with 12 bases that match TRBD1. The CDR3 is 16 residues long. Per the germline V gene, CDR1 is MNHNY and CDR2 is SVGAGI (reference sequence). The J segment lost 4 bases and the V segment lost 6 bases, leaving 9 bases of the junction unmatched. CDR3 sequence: CASRQTGTGGIYGYTF. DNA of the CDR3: TGTGCCAGCAGACAAACCGGGACAGGGGGCATCTATGGCTACACCTTC.

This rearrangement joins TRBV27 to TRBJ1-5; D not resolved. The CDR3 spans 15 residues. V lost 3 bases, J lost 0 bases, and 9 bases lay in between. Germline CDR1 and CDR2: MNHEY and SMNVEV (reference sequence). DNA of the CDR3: TGTGCCAGCAGTTTTGGTCACAATAGCAATCAGCCCCAGCATTTT. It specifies CASSFGHNSNQPQHF.

CDR3 amino acids: CASSLGGGRVRITGNTIYF. The CDR3, as DNA: TGTGCCAGCAGTTTGGGGGGGGGAAGGGTAAGAATTACTGGAAACACCATATATTTT. The genes are TRBV28 and TRBJ1-3, with a possible D match to TRBD1 (5 bases). Looked up from germline, CDR1 is MDHEN and CDR2 is SYDVKM. V was cut by 3 bases and J by 2 bases, with 23 bases left in between. The CDR3 contains 19 residues. Based on the CDR3 plus reference TRBV28 and TRBJ1-3, the full variable domain is DVKVTQSSRYLVKRTGEKVFLECVQDMDHENMFWYRQDPGLGLRLIYFSYDVKMKEKGDIPEGYSVSREKKERFSLILESASTNQTSMYLCASSLGGGRVRITGNTIYFGEGSWLTVV.

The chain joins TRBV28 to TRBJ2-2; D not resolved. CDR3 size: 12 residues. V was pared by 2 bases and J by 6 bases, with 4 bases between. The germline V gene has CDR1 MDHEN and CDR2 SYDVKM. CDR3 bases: TGTGCCAGCAGTTTACAGGCCGGGGAGCTGTTTTTT. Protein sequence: CASSLQAGELFF.

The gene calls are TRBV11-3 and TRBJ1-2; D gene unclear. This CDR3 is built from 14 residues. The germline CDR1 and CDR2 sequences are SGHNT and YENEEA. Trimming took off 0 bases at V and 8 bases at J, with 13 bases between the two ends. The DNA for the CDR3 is TGTGCCAGCAGCTTAGATCCTCTTAAGCGGGGCTACACCTTC. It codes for CASSLDPLKRGYTF.

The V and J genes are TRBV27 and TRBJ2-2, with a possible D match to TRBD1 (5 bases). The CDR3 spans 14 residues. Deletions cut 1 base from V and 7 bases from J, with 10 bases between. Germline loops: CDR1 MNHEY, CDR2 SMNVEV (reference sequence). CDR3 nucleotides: TGTGCCAGCAGTTTATTAGGGGCTGGCGGGGAGCTGTTTTTT. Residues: CASSLLGAGGELFF.

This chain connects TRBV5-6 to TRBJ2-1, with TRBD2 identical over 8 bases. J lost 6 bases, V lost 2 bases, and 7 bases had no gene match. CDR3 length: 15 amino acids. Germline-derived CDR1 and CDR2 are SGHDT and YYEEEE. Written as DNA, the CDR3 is TGTGCCAGCAGCTTACCCGGGGGGGCCTTCAATGAGCAGTTCTTC. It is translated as CASSLPGGAFNEQFF.

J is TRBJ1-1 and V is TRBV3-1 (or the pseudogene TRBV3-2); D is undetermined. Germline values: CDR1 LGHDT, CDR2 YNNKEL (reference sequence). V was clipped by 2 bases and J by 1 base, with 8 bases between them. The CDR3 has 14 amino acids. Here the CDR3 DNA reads TGTGCCAGCAGCCAAACACCATGGAACACTGAAGCTTTCTTT. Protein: CASSQTPWNTEAFF.